The 19 T cell receptor beta chains listed next were all sequenced from one sample in a study of CD8+ T cells in alopecia areata. As the sequencing template, cDNA was produced by extracting RNA and reverse transcribing it. The data were produced by immunoSEQ multiplex PCR, yet TCRdb's version contains in-frame clones alone and is incomplete. In the table there are 150,000 to 200,000 clones, 45% to 60% of which are singletons. The sequenced sample consisted of CD4+ T cells sorted from blood. These receptors were collected from a human donor in good health.

This rearrangement joins TRBV19 to TRBJ1-4; D is unresolved. The CDR3 has 11 amino acids. The germline gives CDR1 LNHDA, CDR2 SQIVND (reference sequence). The ends were cut back, 7 bases at V and 8 bases at J, with 8 bases in the middle. CDR3 bases: TGTGCCAGTACCTCGACAGAAAAACTGTTTTTT. It translates to CASTSTEKLFF.

This chain links TRBV6-1 with TRBJ1-1; D remains ambiguous. With 6 bases removed from V and 4 bases from J, the gap between germline ends came to 12 bases. Per the germline V gene, CDR1 is MNHNS and CDR2 is SASEGT. This CDR3 is built from 13 residues. CDR3 sequence: CASSIARLTEAFF. CDR3 DNA: TGTGCCAGCAGCATAGCGCGGCTCACTGAAGCTTTCTTT.

V and J are TRBV7-9 and TRBJ1-2; 7 positions agree with TRBD1. The CDR3 is 14 residues long. The V gene's germline CDR1 is SEHNR and CDR2 FQNEAQ (reference sequence). J gave up 5 bases and V 1 base, and 4 bases lay outside the gene matches. DNA for the CDR3: TGTGCCAGCAGCTTAGATTCAGGGGGGTATGGCTACACCTTC. This codes for CASSLDSGGYGYTF.

V is TRBV5-4 and J is TRBJ1-3, with D perhaps matching TRBD1 (6 bases). Trimming removed 2 bases from V and 4 bases from J, with 10 bases in between. Per the germline V gene, CDR1 is SGHNT and CDR2 is YYREEE (reference sequence). The CDR3 loop spans 14 amino acids. CDR3 amino acids: CASSFGQPGNTIYF. The CDR3 DNA reads as TGTGCCAGCAGCTTTGGACAGCCGGGAAACACCATATATTTT.

The chain combines TRBV7-2 with TRBJ2-7; 11 bases align to TRBD2. Trimming removed 7 bases from V and 6 bases from J; junction bases left unmatched: 8. CDR1 is SGHTA, CDR2 FQGNSA, per germline. This CDR3 region has 14 residues. This chain's CDR3 is CASTLLAGVGEQYF. In nucleotides, the CDR3 is TGTGCCAGCACCCTACTAGCGGGAGTTGGCGAGCAGTACTTC.

There are many counts of this clone. The chain is built from TRBV11-2 and TRBJ2-5; TRBD2 agrees at 7 bases. The V segment lost 2 bases and the J segment 7 bases; nucleotides outside the gene matches: 10. Germline V gene lookup returns CDR1 SGHAT and CDR2 FQNNGV. The CDR3 extends over 15 amino acids. CDR3 region: CASSLSSSGPGTQYF. Here the CDR3 DNA reads TGTGCCAGCAGCTTATCATCTAGCGGCCCTGGGACCCAGTACTTC.

This clone was counted a few times. The germline gene is not matched at one end of the junction; a read error may be the cause. The chain carries TRBV10-2 and TRBJ1-5; D gene ambiguous. CDR1 is WSHSY, CDR2 SAAADI, per germline. The CDR3 runs to 14 residues. CDR3 DNA: TGTGCCAGCAGTGTTACAGTCCAATCTGAGCCCCAGCATTTT. Translation: CASSVTVQSEPQHF.

J is TRBJ2-4 and V is TRBV6-5, with D tentatively TRBD2 (6 bases). Germline assignment: CDR1 MNHEY and CDR2 SVGAGI. The length of the CDR3 is 13 residues. V lost 8 bases and J 1 base, leaving 9 bases between the germline ends. CDR3 in DNA: TGTGCCAGCGCCGGAGGGGCCAAAAACATTCAGTACTTC. Amino acid sequence: CASAGGAKNIQYF.

The chain couples TRBV7-9 to TRBJ2-5; no firm D call. The V and J ends lost 1 base and 5 bases respectively, with 11 bases between them. CDR1 and CDR2 from the germline V gene are SEHNR and FQNEAQ (reference sequence). The CDR3 length is 14 residues. CDR3: CASSLVGGTETQYF. The CDR3 region has the DNA TGTGCCAGCAGCTTAGTAGGTGGTACGGAGACCCAGTACTTC.

The genes are TRBV29-1 and TRBJ2-7; D is uncertain. Germline V CDR1 and CDR2: SQVTM, ANQGSEA. V was shortened by 6 bases and J by 3 bases, with 12 bases between the two germline ends. This CDR3 region has 12 residues. The CDR3: CSVGEAFYEQYF. The DNA of the CDR3 is TGCAGCGTCGGAGAGGCATTCTACGAGCAGTACTTC.

This chain links TRBV30 with TRBJ1-1; D is undetermined. The V gene lost 0 bases and the J gene lost 10 bases, with 12 bases spanning the gap. Germline assignment: CDR1 GTSNPN and CDR2 SVGIG (reference sequence). There are 12 residues in the CDR3. As DNA, the CDR3 is TGTGCCTGGAGTGTAGTGAACCCTGGAGCTTTCTTT. Its protein is CAWSVVNPGAFF.

The chain joins TRBV30 to TRBJ1-1, with 7 nucleotides matching TRBD1. The CDR3 covers 12 residues. The germline V gene encodes CDR1 GTSNPN and CDR2 SVGIG (reference sequence). The CDR3 reads CGVGQVNTEAFF. The CDR3 DNA is TGTGGCGTAGGACAGGTGAACACTGAAGCTTTCTTT.

The chain joins TRBV18 to TRBJ2-5; D uncertain. Germline lookup yields CDR1 KGHSH and CDR2 LQKENI. Trimming took 2 bases from V and 2 from J, leaving 6 bases between them. The CDR3 runs to 13 residues. CDR3 in DNA: TGTGCCAGCTCACCAATTTGGCAAGAGACCCAGTACTTC. As protein: CASSPIWQETQYF.

A single count supports this clone. V and J are TRBV5-1 and TRBJ2-5; no definite D call. Trimming removed 3 bases at V and 2 bases at J, with 8 bases between. This CDR3 contains 13 residues. Germline V lookup: CDR1 SGHRS, CDR2 YFSETQ. DNA for the CDR3: TGCGCCAGCAGCTCAACCCCGCAAGAGACCCAGTACTTC. Amino acids: CASSSTPQETQYF.

This chain connects TRBV29-1 to TRBJ2-3; 9 nucleotides agree with TRBD2. With V trimmed by 4 bases and J by 6 bases, 11 bases remained unmatched. This CDR3 is built from 15 residues. Germline assignment: CDR1 SQVTM and CDR2 ANQGSEA. CDR3 bases: TGCAGCGTTGCCCCTACGGCGGGAGGGAGGGATACGCAGTATTTT. It is translated as CSVAPTAGGRDTQYF.

The V call is TRBV28, the J call TRBJ1-5; D gene unclear. Per the germline V gene, CDR1 is MDHEN and CDR2 is SYDVKM. Trimming removed 6 bases from V and 4 bases from J, with 16 bases in between. CDR3 length equals 15 residues. The DNA for the CDR3 is TGTGCCAGCAGGCCCCGGGAGACCCCGAATCAGCCCCAGCATTTT. Protein sequence: CASRPRETPNQPQHF.

The rearrangement uses TRBV6-6 and TRBJ2-5; 7 positions match TRBD2. Germline V gives CDR1 MNHNY, CDR2 SVGAGI (reference sequence). The V gene end was trimmed by 2 bases and the J gene end by 2 bases; junction bases not matched to a gene: 2. This CDR3 has 14 amino acids. CDR3 nucleotides: TGTGCCAGCAGTTACGGGGGGGGACAAGAGACCCAGTACTTC. Its protein product is CASSYGGGQETQYF.

There are a few counts of this clone. The rearrangement joins TRBV6-5 to TRBJ1-2; D gene unclear. The CDR3 length is 11 residues. CDR1 and CDR2 (germline): MNHEY, SVGAGI. Trimming took off 5 bases at V and 4 bases at J, with 5 bases between the two ends. The CDR3 loop reads CASSTVYGYTF. The CDR3 DNA is TGTGCCAGCAGTACGGTCTATGGCTACACCTTC.

A few counts support this clone. This chain uses TRBV29-1 with TRBJ1-2, with 7 bases fitting TRBD1. The CDR3 runs 13 residues. Trimming cost V 6 bases and J 4 bases; bases outside gene matches: 8. Germline V gene lookup returns CDR1 SQVTM and CDR2 ANQGSEA. CDR3 sequence: CSVYGQGVYGYTF. CDR3 in DNA: TGCAGCGTCTATGGCCAGGGGGTCTATGGCTACACCTTC.